This T cell receptor (beta chain) was recorded in a study of cytomegalovirus exposure and HLA in healthy donors. This clone has only a few counts. Its antigen is undetermined. A multiplex PCR was run with 60 Vbeta primers and 13 Jbeta primers. Clones were sequenced by immunoSEQ multiplex PCR, and TCRdb holds only the in-frame ones, with some missing. The table records approximately 190,000 clones, 77% of them present only once. Points from the study as a whole: It was about 150 TCR beta chains that were listed as cytomegalovirus-associated. A later examination showed that TCR association rates differed by HLA locus, with DRB1 most and HLA-C fewest.

Germline values: CDR1 SGHAT, CDR2 FQDESV (reference sequence). V lost 3 bases and J lost 7; bases outside the gene matches: 1. The CDR3 has 15 amino acids. This TCR came from a woman aged 30 to 39 in good health and CMV-seropositive. This chain joins TRBV11-1 and TRBJ2-2, with TRBD2 matching over 14 bases. The sequencing sample was made of PBMCs. This chain's CDR3 is CASSLGLAGVGELFF. The CDR3, as DNA: TGTGCCAGCAGCTTGGGACTAGCGGGAGTCGGGGAGCTGTTTTTT.